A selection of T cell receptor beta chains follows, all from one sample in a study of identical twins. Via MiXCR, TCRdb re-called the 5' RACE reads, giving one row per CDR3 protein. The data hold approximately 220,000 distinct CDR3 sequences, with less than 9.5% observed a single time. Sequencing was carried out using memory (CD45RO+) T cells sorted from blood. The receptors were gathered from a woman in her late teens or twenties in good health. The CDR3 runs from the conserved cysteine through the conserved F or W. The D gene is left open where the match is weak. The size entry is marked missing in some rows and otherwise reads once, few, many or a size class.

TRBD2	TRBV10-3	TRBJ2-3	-	CAISEGLAGITDTQYF	TGTGCCATCAGTGAGGGACTAGCGGGAATCACAGATACGCAGTATTTT
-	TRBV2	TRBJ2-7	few	CASSVGSSSYEQYF	TGTGCCAGCAGTGTAGGTTCTAGCTCCTACGAGCAGTACTTC
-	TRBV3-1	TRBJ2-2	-	CASSQDGQYTGELFF	TGTGCCAGCAGCCAAGATGGTCAGTACACCGGGGAGCTGTTTTTT
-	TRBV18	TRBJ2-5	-	CASSPKPETQYF	TGTGCCAGCTCACCTAAACCAGAGACCCAGTACTTC
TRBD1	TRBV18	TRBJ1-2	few	CASSPLGQAYLSNYGYTF	TGTGCCAGCTCACCACTGGGACAGGCATACTTATCTAACTATGGCTACACCTTC
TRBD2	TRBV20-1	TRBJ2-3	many	CSAPLAGEGDTQYF	TGCAGTGCTCCCCTAGCGGGAGAGGGGGATACGCAGTATTTT
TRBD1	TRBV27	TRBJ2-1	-	CASSSEARGLYNEQFF	TGTGCCAGCAGTTCTGAGGCCAGGGGGCTTTACAATGAGCAGTTCTTC
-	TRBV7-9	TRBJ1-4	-	CASRGHTNEKLFF	TGTGCCAGCCGGGGGCATACTAATGAAAAACTGTTTTTT
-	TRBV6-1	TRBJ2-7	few	CASSDRGTYLSYEQYF	TGTGCCAGCAGCGACCGCGGGACTTACCTCTCCTACGAGCAGTACTTC
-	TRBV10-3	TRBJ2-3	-	CAISNDPLGDTQYF	TGTGCCATCAGCAACGACCCTTTAGGAGATACGCAGTATTTT
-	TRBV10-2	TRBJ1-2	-	CASSRQSLYGYTF	TGCGCCAGCAGTAGACAGTCACTCTATGGCTACACCTTC
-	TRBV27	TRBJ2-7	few	CASSRQTGKIYEQYF	TGTGCCAGCAGTCGCCAGACAGGAAAGATCTACGAGCAGTACTTC
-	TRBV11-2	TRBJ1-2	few	CASSLGAGPNYGYTF	TGTGCCAGCAGCTTGGGGGCAGGCCCGAACTATGGCTACACCTTC
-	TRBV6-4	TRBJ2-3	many	CASSDPPGGQTDTQYF	TGTGCCAGCAGTGACCCCCCGGGGGGACAAACAGATACGCAGTATTTT
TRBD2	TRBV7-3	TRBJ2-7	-	CASGLAGGEKQYF	TGTGCCAGCGGACTAGCGGGGGGAGAGAAGCAGTACTTC
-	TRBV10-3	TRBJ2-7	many	CAISESGGPGGGYEQYF	TGTGCCATCAGTGAGTCTGGTGGGCCGGGGGGCGGCTACGAGCAGTACTTC
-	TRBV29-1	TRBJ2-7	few	CSVVPTWNEQYF	TGCAGCGTTGTCCCGACTTGGAACGAGCAGTACTTC
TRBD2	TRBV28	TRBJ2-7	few	CASSQTSGGTYEQYF	TGTGCCAGCAGTCAAACTAGCGGGGGGACCTACGAGCAGTACTTC
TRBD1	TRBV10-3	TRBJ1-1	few	CAISRRTGTLTEAFF	TGTGCCATCAGTCGGAGGACAGGGACCTTGACTGAAGCTTTCTTT
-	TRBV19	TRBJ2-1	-	CASARQHNNEQFF	TGTGCCAGCGCCCGGCAGCACAACAATGAGCAGTTCTTC
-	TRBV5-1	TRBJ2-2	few	CATRTETTGELFF	TGCGCCACCCGGACAGAAACTACCGGGGAGCTGTTTTTT
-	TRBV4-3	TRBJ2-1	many	CASSRGAGDNEQFF	TGCGCCAGCAGCCGAGGGGCGGGCGACAATGAGCAGTTCTTC
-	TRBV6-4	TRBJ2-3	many	CASSEGTSTDTQYF	TGTGCCAGCAGTGAAGGGACTAGCACAGATACGCAGTATTTT
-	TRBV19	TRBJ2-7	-	CASTPGIGVGLEQYF	TGTGCCAGTACTCCCGGGATTGGGGTTGGACTCGAGCAGTACTTC
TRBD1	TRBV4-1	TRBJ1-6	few	CASSTDRADSPLHF	TGCGCCAGCAGCACGGACAGGGCAGATTCACCCCTCCACTTT
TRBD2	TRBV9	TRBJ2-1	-	CASSPTSETQFF	TGTGCCAGCAGCCCGACTAGCGAGACGCAGTTCTTC
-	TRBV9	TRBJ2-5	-	CASSVSTGYQETQYF	TGTGCCAGCAGCGTATCGACGGGGTACCAAGAGACCCAGTACTTC
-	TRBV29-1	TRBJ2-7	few	CSVDSGSHEQYF	TGCAGCGTTGATTCCGGGAGCCACGAGCAGTACTTC
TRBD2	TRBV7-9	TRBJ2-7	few	CASSPGRGTTFYEQYF	TGTGCCAGCAGCCCGGGTCGCGGGACTACCTTCTACGAGCAGTACTTC
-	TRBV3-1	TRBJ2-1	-	CASSHGHWDNEQFF	TGTGCCAGCAGCCACGGTCATTGGGACAATGAGCAGTTCTTC
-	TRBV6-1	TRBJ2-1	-	CASSEPSNEQFF	TGTGCCAGCAGTGAACCTTCCAATGAGCAGTTCTTC
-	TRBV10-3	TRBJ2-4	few	CAISEPGEGKNIQYF	TGTGCCATCAGTGAGCCGGGAGAGGGCAAAAACATTCAGTACTTC
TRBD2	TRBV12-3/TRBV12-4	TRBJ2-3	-	CASSLGGWTDTQYF	TGTGCCAGCAGTTTGGGGGGGTGGACAGATACGCAGTATTTT
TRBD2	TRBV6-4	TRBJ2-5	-	CASSEGSGSGETQYF	TGTGCCAGCAGTGAAGGTAGCGGGAGTGGGGAGACCCAGTACTTC
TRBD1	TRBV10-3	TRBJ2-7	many	CAITYGQGTYEQYF	TGTGCCATCACTTACGGACAGGGAACCTACGAGCAGTACTTC
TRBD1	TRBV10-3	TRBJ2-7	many	CAISGTGGYEQYF	TGTGCCATCAGTGGGACAGGGGGTTACGAGCAGTACTTC
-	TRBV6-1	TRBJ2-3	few	CASVRGGRGTDTQYF	TGTGCCAGCGTCAGGGGGGGGAGGGGCACAGATACGCAGTATTTT
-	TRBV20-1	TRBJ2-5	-	CSGGETQYF	TGCAGTGGAGGAGAGACCCAGTACTTC
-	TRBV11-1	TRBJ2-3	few	CASSLDARTDTDTQYF	TGTGCCAGCAGCTTAGATGCTCGGACAGACACAGATACGCAGTATTTT
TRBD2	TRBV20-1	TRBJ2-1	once	CSASRSGGILGDEQFF	TGCAGTGCTAGTCGGAGCGGGGGGATTTTAGGCGATGAGCAGTTCTTC
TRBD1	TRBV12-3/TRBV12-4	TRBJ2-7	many	CASSPGIGQGAAYEQYF	TGTGCCAGCAGTCCGGGCATCGGACAGGGGGCGGCCTACGAGCAGTACTTC
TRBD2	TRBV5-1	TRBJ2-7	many	CASSPGEGLAGRAEQYF	TGCGCCAGCAGCCCGGGGGAGGGACTAGCGGGGCGAGCAGAGCAGTACTTC
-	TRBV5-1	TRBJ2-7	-	CASSLQGSHEQYF	TGCGCCAGCAGCTTGCAGGGGTCCCACGAGCAGTACTTC
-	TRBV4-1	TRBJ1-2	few	CASSQDGAGRDYGYTF	TGCGCCAGCAGCCAAGATGGGGCAGGGAGGGACTATGGCTACACCTTC
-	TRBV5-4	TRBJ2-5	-	CATARAGIVETQYF	TGTGCCACAGCCCGGGCCGGGATAGTAGAGACCCAGTACTTC
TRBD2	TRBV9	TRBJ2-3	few	CASSVGTSGSQDTQYF	TGTGCCAGCAGCGTAGGGACTAGCGGGAGTCAAGATACGCAGTATTTT
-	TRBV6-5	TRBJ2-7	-	CASSYNSFYEQYF	TGTGCCAGCAGTTACAACAGTTTCTACGAGCAGTACTTC
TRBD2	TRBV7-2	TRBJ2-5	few	CASSYSSGRVETQYF	TGTGCCAGCAGCTACTCTAGCGGGAGGGTGGAGACCCAGTACTTC
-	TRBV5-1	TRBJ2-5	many	CASSLGVKGIETQYF	TGCGCCAGCAGCTTGGGGGTAAAGGGTATAGAGACCCAGTACTTC
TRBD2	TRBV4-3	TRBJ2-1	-	CASRLGLGYYNEQFF	TGCGCCAGCAGGTTGGGACTAGGGTATTACAATGAGCAGTTCTTC